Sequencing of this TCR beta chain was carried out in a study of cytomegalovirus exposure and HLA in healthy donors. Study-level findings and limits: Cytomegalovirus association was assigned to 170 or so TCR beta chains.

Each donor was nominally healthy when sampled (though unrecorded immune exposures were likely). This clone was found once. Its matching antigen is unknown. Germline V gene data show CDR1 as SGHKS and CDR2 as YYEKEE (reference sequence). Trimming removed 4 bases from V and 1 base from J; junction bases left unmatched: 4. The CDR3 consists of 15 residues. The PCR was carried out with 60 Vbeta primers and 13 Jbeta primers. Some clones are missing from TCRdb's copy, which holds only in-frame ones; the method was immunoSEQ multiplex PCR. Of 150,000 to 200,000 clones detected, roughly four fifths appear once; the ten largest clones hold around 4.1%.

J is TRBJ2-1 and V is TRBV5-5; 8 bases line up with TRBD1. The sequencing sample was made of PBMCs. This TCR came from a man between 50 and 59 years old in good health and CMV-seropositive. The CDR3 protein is CASSPRQGSYNEQFF. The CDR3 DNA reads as TGTGCCAGCAGCCCGCGACAGGGGTCCTACAATGAGCAGTTCTTC.